This TCR beta chain was found in a study of T cell responses to AZD1222 COVID-19 vaccine. Worth noting for this clone: The antigen remains undetermined.

Clones were sequenced by immunoSEQ multiplex PCR, and TCRdb holds only the in-frame ones, with some missing. The sample holds 90,000 to 120,000 clones, roughly 90% seen once. Regarding the study as a whole: Receipt of two AZD1222 doses was followed by a rise in Spike-specific TCR breadth and depth. The donor cohort was predominantly white British with a female majority, and clonal diversity may have been underestimated. The span of vaccine-associated CD4 TCRs extended across spike, with dominance at 160-218 and 743-854. In the spike-specific TCR repertoire, nearly half reportedly target unmutated variant regions.

This clonotype was sampled from an adult in good health. Specimen: peripheral blood, collected on day 0 of AZD1222 vaccination.

The CDR3 is CASSEVTGLEKLFF. For the CDR3, the DNA is TGTGCCAGCAGTGAGGTGACAGGGCTCGAAAAACTGTTTTTT. This rearrangement joins TRBV2 to TRBJ1-4; 7 positions match TRBD1. Per the germline V gene, CDR1 is SNHLY and CDR2 is FYNNEI. The junction had 6 bases not matched to a gene; V was cut back by 3 bases and J by 8 bases. The CDR3 has 14 residues. Full variable domain (missing parts from reference TRBV2 and TRBJ1-4): EPEVTQTPSHQVTQMGQEVILRCVPISNHLYFYWYRQILGQKVEFLVSFYNNEISEKSEIFDDQFSVERPDGSNFTLKIRSTKLEDSAMYFCASSEVTGLEKLFFGSGTQLSVL.